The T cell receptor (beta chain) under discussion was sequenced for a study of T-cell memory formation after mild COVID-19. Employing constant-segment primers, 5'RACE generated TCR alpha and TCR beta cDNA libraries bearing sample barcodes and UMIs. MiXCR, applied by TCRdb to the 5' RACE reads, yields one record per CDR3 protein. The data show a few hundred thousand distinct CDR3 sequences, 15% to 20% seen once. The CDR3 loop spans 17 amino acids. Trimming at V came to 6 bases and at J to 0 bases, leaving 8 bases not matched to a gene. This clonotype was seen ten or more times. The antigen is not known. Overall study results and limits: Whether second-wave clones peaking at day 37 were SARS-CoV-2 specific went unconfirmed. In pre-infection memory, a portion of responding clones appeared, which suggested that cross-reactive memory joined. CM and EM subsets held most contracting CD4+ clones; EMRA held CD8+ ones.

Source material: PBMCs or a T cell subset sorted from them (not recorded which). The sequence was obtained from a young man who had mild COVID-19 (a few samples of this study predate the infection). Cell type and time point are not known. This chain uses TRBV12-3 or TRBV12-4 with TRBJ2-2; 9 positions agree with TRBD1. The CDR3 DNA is TGTGCCAGCAGCCCGGGACAGGGAAACCCGAACACCGGGGAGCTGTTTTTT. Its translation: CASSPGQGNPNTGELFF.